The clone carrying this T cell receptor (beta chain) was seen a few times. Its antigen is as yet unknown. This record belongs to a study of vaccination effects on CD4 cells after COVID-19. Study-level information: Pre-vaccine samples were drawn 16 days and one week before the first dose.

In the ViraFEST assay, antigen-specific CD4+ clonotypes were identified by expansion after peptide-pool stimulation. Upon completion of roughly ten days in culture, CD4+ T cells were isolated. The infection with SARS-CoV-2 (confirmed by PCR) occurred in this person between March and December 2020. Days 3 and 7 were when half the medium was replaced with IL-2 medium. TCRdb's table, derived via immunoSEQ multiplex PCR, lists solely in-frame clones and lacks some. The sample includes over 20,000 clones, around 74% of them seen just once. This specimen consisted of CD4+ T cells from PBMCs cultured with a peptide pool, obtained before COVID-19 vaccination. The clonotype was recovered from a human donor who had a prior SARS-CoV-2 infection.

CDR3 DNA: TGTGCCAGCAGCTTGGGGCGCATGGCAATTGAAGCTTTCTTT. Its protein is CASSLGRMAIEAFF. The gene calls are TRBV2 and TRBJ1-1; D is possibly TRBD1 (5 bases). Trimming stripped 6 bases from V and 7 bases from J, with 18 bases between. Germline CDR1 and CDR2: SNHLY and FYNNEI. The CDR3 covers 14 residues.